This T cell receptor (beta chain) is from a study of OX40 agonist ivuxolimab in advanced cancers. Study-level information: Males comprised around 80% of the group, whose mean age was roughly 64 years (range roughly 20 to 90). Overall study findings and caveats: CD4+ T cells averaged fewer expanded clones than CD8+ T cells.

The data were produced by immunoSEQ multiplex PCR, yet TCRdb's version contains in-frame clones alone and is incomplete. The table records under 85,000 clones, approximately 90% of them present only once. The V end was cut by 5 bases, the J end by 1 base, with 17 bases between. There are 16 residues in the CDR3. The germline CDR1 and CDR2 sequences are LGHNT and FRNRAP. For this clone: The antigen is undetermined.

The chain is built from TRBV12-5 and TRBJ1-1, with no clear D. This receptor was obtained from an adult with an advanced solid tumor such as melanoma, head and neck, liver or kidney cancer. The sample here was CD4+ or CD8+ T cells sorted from blood, taken in a trial of the OX40 agonist ivuxolimab. The CDR3 DNA follows: TGTGCTAGTGGTCCTTTTGGGTTTGAGGGGAACACTGAAGCTTTCTTT. Amino acids: CASGPFGFEGNTEAFF.